The 14 T cell receptor beta chains listed next were all sequenced from one sample in a study of blood T cell repertoires in COVID-19. This table comes from immunoSEQ multiplex PCR, and its TCRdb copy is limited to in-frame clones, with some not included. This table has around 80,000 clones, around 87% appearing once. The source material was peripheral blood. These receptors came from a man older than 75 with active or convalescent COVID-19.

In DNA, the CDR3 is TGTGCCAGCAGACCACGGGGGGCTAGCTTTGATACGCAGTATTTT. This sequence encodes CASRPRGASFDTQYF. V usage is TRBV2 and J usage is TRBJ2-3; possible D gene TRBD2, 7 bases. Germline V lookup: CDR1 SNHLY, CDR2 FYNNEI. The CDR3 extends over 15 amino acids. The V gene lost 6 bases and the J gene lost 6 bases, with 19 bases spanning the gap.

This chain links TRBV18 with TRBJ2-3, with D possibly being TRBD2 (5 bases). V was cut by 9 bases and J by 3 bases, with 16 bases left in between. The CDR3 totals 14 residues. Germline CDR1 KGHSH, CDR2 LQKENI. CDR3 amino acids: CASARRAATDTQYF. CDR3 in DNA: TGTGCCAGTGCGAGGCGGGCCGCGACAGATACGCAGTATTTT.

The chain has TRBV10-1 and TRBJ2-4, with D tentatively TRBD2 (5 bases). The CDR3 contains 15 residues. CDR1 WNHNN and CDR2 SYGVQD come from the germline V gene (reference sequence). V lost 4 bases and J 0 bases, leaving 10 bases between the germline ends. The CDR3 protein is CASSGGGLAKNIQYF. For the CDR3, the DNA is TGCGCCAGCAGTGGTGGCGGACTAGCCAAAAACATTCAGTACTTC.

V gene TRBV29-1 combines with J gene TRBJ1-5; D might be TRBD1 (6 bases). The CDR3 has 14 amino acids. V lost 6 bases and J 0 bases, leaving 12 bases between the germline ends. The germline gives CDR1 SQVTM, CDR2 ANQGSEA. The CDR3 nucleotides read TGCAGCGTGGCGGGGGGCGGTAGCAATCAGCCCCAGCATTTT. Translation: CSVAGGGSNQPQHF.

The chain links TRBV4-1 to TRBJ2-3; TRBD2 aligns across 14 bases. Trimming took 3 bases from V and 1 from J; bases not matched to a gene: 12. The germline CDR1 and CDR2 sequences are MGHRA and YSYEKL. The CDR3 has 20 residues. CDR3 nucleotide sequence: TGCGCCAGCAGCCAGGGGGGACTAGCGGGGGTCGTTCTTGGCACAGATACGCAGTATTTT. It codes for CASSQGGLAGVVLGTDTQYF.

This rearrangement joins TRBV5-1 to TRBJ2-3; TRBD1 matches at 8 bases. V lost 3 bases and J lost 1; bases outside the gene matches: 7. The CDR3 contains 16 residues. CDR1 and CDR2 (germline): SGHRS, YFSETQ. This chain's CDR3 is CASSSTGTGGTDTQYF. The CDR3, as DNA: TGCGCCAGCAGCTCGACCGGGACAGGAGGCACAGATACGCAGTATTTT.

This clone is a singleton in its sample. The chain links TRBV7-2 to TRBJ2-3, with a weak D call TRBD2 (6 bases). The CDR3 consists of 17 residues. Germline V gene sequence: CDR1 SGHTA, CDR2 FQGNSA. Trimming left V 2 bases short and J 5 bases short, with 20 bases between. The CDR3 here is CASSLRVGRGSVDTQYF. CDR3 in DNA: TGTGCCAGCAGCTTAAGGGTGGGACGGGGGTCGGTAGATACGCAGTATTTT.

This chain connects TRBV27 to TRBJ2-5; 8 bases are shared with TRBD1. This CDR3 region has 15 residues. The V and J ends lost 5 bases and 4 bases, in that order; junction bases with no gene match: 9. CDR1 and CDR2 (germline): MNHEY, SMNVEV (reference sequence). In DNA form, the CDR3 reads TGTGCCAGCAGTGTAGATACAGGGGGAAGAGAGACCCAGTACTTC. Translating gives CASSVDTGGRETQYF.

V gene TRBV10-3 combines with J gene TRBJ2-1; 10 bases agree with TRBD2. Germline V gene lookup returns CDR1 ENHRY and CDR2 SYGVKD. This CDR3 contains 15 residues. With 3 bases clipped from V and 7 bases from J, the junction kept 6 bases outside the gene matches. CDR3 protein: CAISDSGLAANEQFF. The CDR3 coding sequence is TGTGCCATCAGTGACTCAGGACTAGCGGCTAATGAGCAGTTCTTC.

The chain couples TRBV19 to TRBJ2-7, with TRBD1 identical over 8 bases. The CDR3 spans 16 residues. Germline V gene sequence: CDR1 LNHDA, CDR2 SQIVND (reference sequence). The DNA of the CDR3 is TGTGTTACCGTATTGCTTCGGACAGGGAGCTCCTACGAGCAGTACGTC. Protein: CVTVLLRTGSSYEQYV.

The gene calls are TRBV7-2 and TRBJ2-2; 7 positions agree with TRBD2. The CDR3 is 16 amino acids. V trimming: 5 bases; J trimming: 0 bases; junction bases outside the gene matches: 6. Per the germline V gene, CDR1 is SGHTA and CDR2 is FQGNSA. DNA for the CDR3: TGTGCCAGCAGCATTAACGGGGGGTCGAACACCGGGGAGCTGTTTTTT. Translated: CASSINGGSNTGELFF.

The CDR3 loop reads CATSDPMQGKIADTQYF. CDR3 bases: TGTGCCACCAGTGATCCAATGCAGGGGAAGATCGCAGATACGCAGTATTTT. The chain employs TRBV24-1 and TRBJ2-3, with D perhaps TRBD1 (6 bases). CDR3 size: 17 residues. Germline V gene data show CDR1 as KGHDR and CDR2 as SFDVKD. V lost 3 bases and J 4 bases, leaving 19 bases between the germline ends.

The chain recombines TRBV3-1 (or the pseudogene TRBV3-2) with TRBJ1-6; D is possibly TRBD1 (6 bases). Looked up from germline, CDR1 is LGHDT and CDR2 is YNNKEL (reference sequence). V lost 1 base to trimming and J lost 0 bases, with 19 bases between them. The CDR3 has 20 amino acids. CDR3 coding DNA: TGTGCCAGCAGCCAAGGGACAGCGTTGGGGCTGAGCTCCTATAATTCACCCCTCCACTTT. Its protein product is CASSQGTALGLSSYNSPLHF.

This rearrangement joins TRBV29-1 to TRBJ2-1, with 9 bases identical to TRBD1. The CDR3 has 13 residues. The V gene's germline CDR1 is SQVTM and CDR2 ANQGSEA. With V trimmed by 5 bases and J by 5 bases, 4 bases remained unmatched. Written as DNA, the CDR3 is TGCAGCGTTATGACAGGGGGGCACAATGAGCAGTTCTTC. It encodes CSVMTGGHNEQFF.